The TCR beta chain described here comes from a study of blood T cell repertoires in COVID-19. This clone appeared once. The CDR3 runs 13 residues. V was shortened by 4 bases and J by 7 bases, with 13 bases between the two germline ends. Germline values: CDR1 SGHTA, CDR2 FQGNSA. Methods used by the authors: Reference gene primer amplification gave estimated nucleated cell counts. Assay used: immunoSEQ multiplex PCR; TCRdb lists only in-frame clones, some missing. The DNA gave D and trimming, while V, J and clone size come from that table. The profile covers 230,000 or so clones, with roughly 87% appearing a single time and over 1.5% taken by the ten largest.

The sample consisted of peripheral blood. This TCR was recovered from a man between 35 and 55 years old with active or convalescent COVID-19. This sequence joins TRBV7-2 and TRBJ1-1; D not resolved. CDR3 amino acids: CASSSDLRGEAFF. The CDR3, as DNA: TGTGCCAGCAGCTCCGATCTGAGAGGTGAAGCTTTCTTT.